A selection of T cell receptor beta chains follows, all from one sample in a study of T cells after yellow fever vaccination. Via MiXCR, TCRdb re-called the 5' RACE reads, giving one row per CDR3 protein. This repertoire shows around 530,000 distinct CDR3 sequences, about a sixth found once; its top ten account for 17%. The material was PBMCs, obtained 5 days after the first yellow fever vaccination. The receptors here all came from a young man who received the YFV17D yellow fever vaccine. Both conserved end residues are part of each CDR3. Each record gives: clone size, V gene, J gene, D gene, CDR3 DNA, CDR3 protein. A D gene is named only where the DNA matches it firmly. Size values are once, few and many counts, or a class for expanded clones, and some rows have none.

size: few
V: TRBV28
J: TRBJ1-5
D: .
DNA: TGTGCCAGCAGTTTGGCGCAGGGGCCCTTTAGCAATCAGCCCCAGCATTTT
CDR3: CASSLAQGPFSNQPQHF

size: few
V: TRBV6-2/TRBV6-3
J: TRBJ2-5
D: TRBD2
DNA: TGTGCCAGCAGTGTGACTAGCGGGGGGCAAGAGACCCAGTACTTC
CDR3: CASSVTSGGQETQYF

size: .
V: TRBV4-3
J: TRBJ2-1
D: TRBD1
DNA: TGCGCCAGCAGCCAAGAAGCGACAGGGCTTTACCCCTACAATGAGCAGTTCTTC
CDR3: CASSQEATGLYPYNEQFF

size: .
V: TRBV4-1
J: TRBJ1-4
D: .
DNA: TGCGCCAGCCTGGCGACAGAGACTGAAAAACTGTTTTTT
CDR3: CASLATETEKLFF

size: .
V: TRBV5-1
J: TRBJ1-4
D: .
DNA: TGCGCCAGCAGCGGGGACGGATACAATGAAAAACTGTTTTTT
CDR3: CASSGDGYNEKLFF

size: few
V: TRBV6-1
J: TRBJ2-5
D: .
DNA: TGTGCCAGCAGCCTGCTTCCGTACCCCCAAGAGACCCAGTACTTC
CDR3: CASSLLPYPQETQYF

size: few
V: TRBV3-1
J: TRBJ1-1
D: .
DNA: TGTGCCAGCAGCCAGAGCGGGGGAGGCATGAACACTGAAGCTTTCTTT
CDR3: CASSQSGGGMNTEAFF

size: .
V: TRBV7-6
J: TRBJ2-1
D: .
DNA: TGTGCCAGCAGCTTAGGCGGATACAGGGACGGGAAGCAGTTCTTC
CDR3: CASSLGGYRDGKQFF

size: .
V: TRBV2
J: TRBJ2-7
D: .
DNA: TGTGCCAGCAGTCAAGACAGCCCGATCTACTACGAGCAGTACTTC
CDR3: CASSQDSPIYYEQYF

size: .
V: TRBV6-2/TRBV6-3
J: TRBJ1-6
D: .
DNA: TGTGCCAGCAGGACGGGGAATTCACCCCTCCACTTT
CDR3: CASRTGNSPLHF

size: few
V: TRBV5-1
J: TRBJ2-1
D: .
DNA: TGCGCCAGCAGTTACACTAATTACAATGAGCAGTTCTTC
CDR3: CASSYTNYNEQFF

size: .
V: TRBV29-1
J: TRBJ2-1
D: TRBD2
DNA: TGCAGCGTCTATAGCGGGGCGGGAAAGTTCTTC
CDR3: CSVYSGAGKFF